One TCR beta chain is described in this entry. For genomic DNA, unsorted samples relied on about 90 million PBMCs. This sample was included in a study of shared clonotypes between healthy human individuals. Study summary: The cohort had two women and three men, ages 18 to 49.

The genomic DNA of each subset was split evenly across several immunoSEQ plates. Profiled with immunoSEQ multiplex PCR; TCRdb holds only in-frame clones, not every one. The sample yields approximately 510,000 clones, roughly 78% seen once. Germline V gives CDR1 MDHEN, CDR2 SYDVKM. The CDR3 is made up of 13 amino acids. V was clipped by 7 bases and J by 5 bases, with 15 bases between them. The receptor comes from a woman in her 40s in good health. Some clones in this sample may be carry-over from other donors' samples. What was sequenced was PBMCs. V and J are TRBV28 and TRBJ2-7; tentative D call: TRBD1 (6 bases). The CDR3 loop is CASTLRRGHEQYF. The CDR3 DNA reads TGTGCCAGCACCTTGCGCAGGGGCCACGAGCAGTACTTC.